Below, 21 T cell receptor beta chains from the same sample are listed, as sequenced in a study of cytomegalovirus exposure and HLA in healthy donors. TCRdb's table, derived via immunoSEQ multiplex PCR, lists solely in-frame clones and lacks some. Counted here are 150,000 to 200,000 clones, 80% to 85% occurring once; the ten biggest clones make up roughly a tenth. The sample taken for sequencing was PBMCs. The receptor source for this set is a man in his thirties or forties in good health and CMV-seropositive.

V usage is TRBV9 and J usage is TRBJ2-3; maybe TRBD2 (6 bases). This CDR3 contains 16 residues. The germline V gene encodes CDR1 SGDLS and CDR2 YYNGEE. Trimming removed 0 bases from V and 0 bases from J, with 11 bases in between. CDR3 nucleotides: TGTGCCAGCAGCGTAGGGCAAGGGACTAGCACAGATACGCAGTATTTT. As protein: CASSVGQGTSTDTQYF.

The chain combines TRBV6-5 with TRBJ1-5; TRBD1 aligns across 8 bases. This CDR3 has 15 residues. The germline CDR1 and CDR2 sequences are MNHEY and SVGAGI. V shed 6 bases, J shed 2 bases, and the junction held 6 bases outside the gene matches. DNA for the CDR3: TGTGCCAGCAGCACCGGACAGGGTGGCAATCAGCCCCAGCATTTT. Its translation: CASSTGQGGNQPQHF.

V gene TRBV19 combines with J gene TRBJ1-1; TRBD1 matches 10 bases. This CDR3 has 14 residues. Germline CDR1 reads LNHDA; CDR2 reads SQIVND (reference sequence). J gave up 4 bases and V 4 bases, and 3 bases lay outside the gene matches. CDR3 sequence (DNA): TGTGCCAGTAGTAGGGGACAGGGGATCACTGAAGCTTTCTTT. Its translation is CASSRGQGITEAFF. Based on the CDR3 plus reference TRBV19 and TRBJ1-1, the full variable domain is DGGITQSPKYLFRKEGQNVTLSCEQNLNHDAMYWYRQDPGQGLRLIYYSQIVNDFQKGDIAEGYSVSREKKESFPLTVTSAQKNPTAFYLCASSRGQGITEAFFGQGTRLTVV.

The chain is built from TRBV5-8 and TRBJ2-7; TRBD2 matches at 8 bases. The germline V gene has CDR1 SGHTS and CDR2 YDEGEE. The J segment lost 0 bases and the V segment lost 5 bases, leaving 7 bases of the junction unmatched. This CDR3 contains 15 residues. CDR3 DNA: TGTGCCAGCAGGGCGGGAGGCAGCGGCTCCTACGAGCAGTACTTC. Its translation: CASRAGGSGSYEQYF. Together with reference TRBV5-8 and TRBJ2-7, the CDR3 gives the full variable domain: EAGVTQSPTHLIKTRGQQATLRCSPISGHTSVYWYQQALGLGLQFLLWYDEGEERNRGNFPPRFSGRQFPNYSSELNVNALELEDSALYLCASRAGGSGSYEQYFGPGTRLTVT.

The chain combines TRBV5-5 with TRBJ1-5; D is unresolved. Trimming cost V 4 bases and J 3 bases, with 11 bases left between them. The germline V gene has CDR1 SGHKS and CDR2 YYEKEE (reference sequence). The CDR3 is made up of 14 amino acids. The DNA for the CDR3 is TGTGCCAGCAGCCTGGACGGACTCAATCAGCCCCAGCATTTT. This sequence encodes CASSLDGLNQPQHF.

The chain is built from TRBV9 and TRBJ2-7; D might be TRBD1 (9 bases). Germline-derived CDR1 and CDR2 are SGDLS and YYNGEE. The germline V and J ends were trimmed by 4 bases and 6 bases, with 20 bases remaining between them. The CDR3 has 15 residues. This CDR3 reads CASSPGGDRVGEQYF. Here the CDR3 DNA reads TGTGCCAGCAGCCCCGGGGGGGACAGGGTAGGCGAGCAGTACTTC.

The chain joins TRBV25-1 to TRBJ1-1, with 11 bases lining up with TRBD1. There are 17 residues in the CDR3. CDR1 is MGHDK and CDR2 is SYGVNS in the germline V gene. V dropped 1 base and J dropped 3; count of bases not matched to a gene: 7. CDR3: CASSEWIGQGADTEAFF. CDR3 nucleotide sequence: TGTGCCAGCAGTGAATGGATTGGACAGGGGGCGGACACTGAAGCTTTCTTT.

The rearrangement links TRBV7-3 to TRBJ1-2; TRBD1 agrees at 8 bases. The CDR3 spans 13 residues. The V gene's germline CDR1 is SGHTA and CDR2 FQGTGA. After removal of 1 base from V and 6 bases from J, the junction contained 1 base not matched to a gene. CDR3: CASSLRTGNGYTF. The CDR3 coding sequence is TGTGCCAGCAGCTTAAGGACAGGGAATGGCTACACCTTC.

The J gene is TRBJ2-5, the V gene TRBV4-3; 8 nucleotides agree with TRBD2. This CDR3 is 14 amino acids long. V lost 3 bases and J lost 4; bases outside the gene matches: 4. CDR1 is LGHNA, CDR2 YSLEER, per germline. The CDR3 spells CASSQGLVGETQYF. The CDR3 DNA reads TGCGCCAGCAGCCAGGGACTAGTAGGAGAGACCCAGTACTTC.

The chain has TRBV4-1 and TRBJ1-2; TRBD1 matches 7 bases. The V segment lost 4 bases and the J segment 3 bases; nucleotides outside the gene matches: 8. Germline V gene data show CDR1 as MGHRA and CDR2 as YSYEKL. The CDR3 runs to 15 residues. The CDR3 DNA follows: TGCGCCAGCAGCCCCGGTGGGACAGCCTACTATGGCTACACCTTC. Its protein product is CASSPGGTAYYGYTF.

CDR3 sequence: CASSLALGREDGYTF. In nucleotides, the CDR3 is TGTGCCAGCAGCTTAGCGCTCGGAAGAGAGGATGGCTACACCTTC. The J gene is TRBJ1-2, the V gene TRBV7-2; D gene uncertain. V was cut by 0 bases and J by 6 bases, with 14 bases left in between. The CDR3 runs to 15 residues. Per the germline V gene, CDR1 is SGHTA and CDR2 is FQGNSA.

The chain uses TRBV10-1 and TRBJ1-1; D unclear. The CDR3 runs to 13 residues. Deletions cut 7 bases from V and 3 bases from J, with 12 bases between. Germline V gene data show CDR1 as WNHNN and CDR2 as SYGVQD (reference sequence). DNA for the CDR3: TGCGCCAGCACAGCTGCGGTGGACACTGAAGCTTTCTTT. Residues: CASTAAVDTEAFF.

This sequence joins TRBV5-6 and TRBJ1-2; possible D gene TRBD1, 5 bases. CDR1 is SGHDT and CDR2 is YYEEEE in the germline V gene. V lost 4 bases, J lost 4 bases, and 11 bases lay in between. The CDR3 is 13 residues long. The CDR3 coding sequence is TGTGCCAGCAGCCTCGCAGGGATCTATGGCTACACCTTC. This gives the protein CASSLAGIYGYTF.

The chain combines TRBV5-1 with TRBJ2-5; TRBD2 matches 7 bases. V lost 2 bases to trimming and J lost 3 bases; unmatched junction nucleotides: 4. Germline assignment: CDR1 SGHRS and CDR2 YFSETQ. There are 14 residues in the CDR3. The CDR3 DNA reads TGCGCCAGCAGCTTAGGACGGGGGGAAGAGACCCAGTACTTC. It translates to CASSLGRGEETQYF.

CDR3 region: CASSLAGGRTQYF. DNA for the CDR3: TGTGCCAGCAGTTTAGCGGGGGGGCGGACCCAGTACTTC. V gene TRBV27 combines with J gene TRBJ2-5, with 9 bases fitting TRBD2. V lost 2 bases and J lost 7; bases outside the gene matches: 2. Per the germline V gene, CDR1 is MNHEY and CDR2 is SMNVEV (reference sequence). CDR3 length equals 13 residues.

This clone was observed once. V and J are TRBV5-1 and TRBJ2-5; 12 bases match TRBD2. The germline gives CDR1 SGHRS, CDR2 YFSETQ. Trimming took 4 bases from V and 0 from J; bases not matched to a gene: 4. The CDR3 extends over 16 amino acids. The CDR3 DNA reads TGCGCCAGCAGCACGCGGACTAGCGGGGACCAAGAGACCCAGTACTTC. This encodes CASSTRTSGDQETQYF.

The CDR3 bases are TGTGCCAGCAGCTTGCAGGGGGCCTCCTACGAGCAGTACTTC. Translating it yields CASSLQGASYEQYF. The V call is TRBV5-6, the J call TRBJ2-7, with 8 bases identical to TRBD1. V lost 1 base, J lost 0 bases, and 0 bases stayed unmatched. This CDR3 spans 14 amino acids. The germline gives CDR1 SGHDT, CDR2 YYEEEE. Full variable domain (outside the CDR3, taken from reference TRBV5-6 and TRBJ2-7): DAGVTQSPTHLIKTRGQQVTLRCSPKSGHDTVSWYQQALGQGPQFIFQYYEEEERQRGNFPDRFSGHQFPNYSSELNVNALLLGDSALYLCASSLQGASYEQYFGPGTRLTVT.

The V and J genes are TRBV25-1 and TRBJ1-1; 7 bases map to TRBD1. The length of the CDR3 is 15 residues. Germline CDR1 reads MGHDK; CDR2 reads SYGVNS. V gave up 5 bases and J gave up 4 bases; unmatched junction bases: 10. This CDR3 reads CASSQTGTVGTEAFF. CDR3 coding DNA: TGTGCCAGCAGTCAGACAGGGACGGTGGGCACTGAAGCTTTCTTT.

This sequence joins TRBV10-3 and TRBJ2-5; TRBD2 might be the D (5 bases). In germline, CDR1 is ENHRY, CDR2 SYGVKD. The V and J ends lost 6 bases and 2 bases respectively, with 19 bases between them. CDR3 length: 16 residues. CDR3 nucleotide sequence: TGTGCCATCAGCCTGGGTGGACTCGGGCCACAAGAGACCCAGTACTTC. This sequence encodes CAISLGGLGPQETQYF.

The DNA of the CDR3 is TGTGCCAGCAGTCTCACGCCCGGACAGACTAATCAGCCCCAGCATTTT. Residues: CASSLTPGQTNQPQHF. The chain links TRBV28 to TRBJ1-5; D might be TRBD1 (6 bases). The CDR3 sequence is 16 residues long. Germline CDR1 MDHEN, CDR2 SYDVKM. V lost 5 bases and J lost 4, with 18 bases in between.

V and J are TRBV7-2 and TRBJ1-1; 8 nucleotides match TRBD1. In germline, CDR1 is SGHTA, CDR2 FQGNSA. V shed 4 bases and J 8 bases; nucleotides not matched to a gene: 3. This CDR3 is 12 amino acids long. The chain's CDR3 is CASSYRDREAFF. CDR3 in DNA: TGTGCCAGCAGCTACCGGGACAGGGAAGCTTTCTTT.